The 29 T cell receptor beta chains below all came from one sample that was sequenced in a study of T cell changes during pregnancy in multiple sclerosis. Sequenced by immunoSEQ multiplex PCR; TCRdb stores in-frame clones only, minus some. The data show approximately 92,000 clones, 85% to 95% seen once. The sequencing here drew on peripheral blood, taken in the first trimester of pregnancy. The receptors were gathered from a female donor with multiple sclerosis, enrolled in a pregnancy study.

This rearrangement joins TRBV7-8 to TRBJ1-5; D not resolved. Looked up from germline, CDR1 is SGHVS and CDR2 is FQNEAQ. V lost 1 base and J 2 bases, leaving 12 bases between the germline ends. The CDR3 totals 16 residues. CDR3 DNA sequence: TGTGCCAGCAGCTTAGGGCGGGTGCGGGGCAATCAGCCCCAGCATTTT. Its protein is CASSLGRVRGNQPQHF.

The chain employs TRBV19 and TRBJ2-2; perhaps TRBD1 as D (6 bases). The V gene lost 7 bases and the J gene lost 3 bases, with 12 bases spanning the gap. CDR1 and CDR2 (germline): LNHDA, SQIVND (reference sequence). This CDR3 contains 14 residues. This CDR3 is CASKGDLDTGELFF. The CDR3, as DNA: TGTGCCAGTAAGGGGGACCTTGACACCGGGGAGCTGTTTTTT.

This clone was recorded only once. The CDR3 is CASSPTGTSGNTIYF. The DNA for the CDR3 is TGTGCCAGCAGCCCCACAGGGACCTCTGGAAACACCATATATTTT. The chain recombines TRBV11-2 with TRBJ1-3; possible D gene TRBD1, 6 bases. The CDR3 totals 15 residues. The germline V and J ends were trimmed by 5 bases and 0 bases, with 11 bases remaining between them. In germline, CDR1 is SGHAT, CDR2 FQNNGV.

The CDR3 sequence: CASSIRSGSKDNEQFF. CDR3 DNA: TGTGCCAGTAGTATTCGTAGCGGGAGTAAAGACAATGAGCAGTTCTTC. V gene TRBV19 combines with J gene TRBJ2-1; 9 bases agree with TRBD2. Germline V lookup: CDR1 LNHDA, CDR2 SQIVND (reference sequence). This CDR3 is built from 16 residues. The J segment lost 5 bases and the V segment lost 3 bases, leaving 8 bases of the junction unmatched.

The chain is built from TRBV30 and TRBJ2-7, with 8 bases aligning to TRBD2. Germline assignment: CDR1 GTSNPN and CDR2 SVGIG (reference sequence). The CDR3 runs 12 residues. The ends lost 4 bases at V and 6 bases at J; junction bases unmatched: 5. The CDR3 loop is CAWKGLAGEQYF. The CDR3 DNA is TGTGCCTGGAAAGGACTAGCCGGCGAGCAGTACTTC.

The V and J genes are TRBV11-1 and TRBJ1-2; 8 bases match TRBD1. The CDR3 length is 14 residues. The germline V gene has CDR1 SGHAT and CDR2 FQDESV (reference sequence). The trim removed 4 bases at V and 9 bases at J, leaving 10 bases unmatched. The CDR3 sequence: CASSSGTGLWSYTF. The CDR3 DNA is TGTGCCAGCAGCTCAGGGACAGGCCTATGGAGCTACACCTTC.

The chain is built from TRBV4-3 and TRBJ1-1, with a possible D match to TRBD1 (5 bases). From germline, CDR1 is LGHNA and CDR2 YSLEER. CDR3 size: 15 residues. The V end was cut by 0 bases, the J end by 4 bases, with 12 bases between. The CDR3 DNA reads TGCGCCAGCAGCCAAGAAGCAGGGCTGATCACTGAAGCTTTCTTT. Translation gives CASSQEAGLITEAFF.

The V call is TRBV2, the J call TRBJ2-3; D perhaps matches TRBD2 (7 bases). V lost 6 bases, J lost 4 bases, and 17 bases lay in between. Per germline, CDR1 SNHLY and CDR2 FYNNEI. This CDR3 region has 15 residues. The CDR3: CASSFWGGLADTQYF. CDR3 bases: TGTGCCAGCAGCTTTTGGGGGGGCCTCGCAGATACGCAGTATTTT.

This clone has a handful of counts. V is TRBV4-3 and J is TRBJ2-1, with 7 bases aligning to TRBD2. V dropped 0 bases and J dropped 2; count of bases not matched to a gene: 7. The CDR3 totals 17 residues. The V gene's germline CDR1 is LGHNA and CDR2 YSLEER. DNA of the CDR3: TGCGCCAGCAGCCAAGATTCGGGCGGGAGCCCCTACAATGAGCAGTTCTTC. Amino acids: CASSQDSGGSPYNEQFF.

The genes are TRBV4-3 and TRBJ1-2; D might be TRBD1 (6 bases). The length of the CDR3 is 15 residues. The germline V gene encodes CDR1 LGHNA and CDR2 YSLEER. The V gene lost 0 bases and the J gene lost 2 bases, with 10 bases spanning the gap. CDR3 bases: TGCGCCAGCAGCCAAGAAGGGCAGGGGAACTATGGCTACACCTTC. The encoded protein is CASSQEGQGNYGYTF.

The CDR3 loop reads CASSLQANTEAFF. DNA for the CDR3: TGTGCCAGCAGCTTACAGGCGAACACTGAAGCTTTCTTT. The chain is built from TRBV7-3 and TRBJ1-1; no firm D call. Germline V gene lookup returns CDR1 SGHTA and CDR2 FQGTGA. The CDR3 is 13 residues long. V gave up 2 bases and J gave up 1 base, with 5 bases separating them. The full variable domain, its missing parts supplied by reference TRBV7-3 and TRBJ1-1, is GAGVSQTPSNKVTEKGKYVELRCDPISGHTALYWYRQSLGQGPEFLIYFQGTGAADDSGLPNDRFFAVRPEGSVSTLKIQRTERGDSAVYLCASSLQANTEAFFGQGTRLTVV.

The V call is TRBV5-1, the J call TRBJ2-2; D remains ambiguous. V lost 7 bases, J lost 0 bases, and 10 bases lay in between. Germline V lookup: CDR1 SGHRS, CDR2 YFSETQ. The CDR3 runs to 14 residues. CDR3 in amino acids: CASVQGANTGELFF. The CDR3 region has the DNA TGCGCCAGCGTCCAAGGAGCGAACACCGGGGAGCTGTTTTTT.

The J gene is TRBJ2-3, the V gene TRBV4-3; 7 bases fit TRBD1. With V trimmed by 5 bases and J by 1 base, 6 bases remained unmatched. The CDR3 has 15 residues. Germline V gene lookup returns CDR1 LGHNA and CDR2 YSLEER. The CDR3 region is CASSEQGFGTDTQYF. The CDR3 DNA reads TGCGCCAGCAGCGAACAGGGGTTTGGCACAGATACGCAGTATTTT.

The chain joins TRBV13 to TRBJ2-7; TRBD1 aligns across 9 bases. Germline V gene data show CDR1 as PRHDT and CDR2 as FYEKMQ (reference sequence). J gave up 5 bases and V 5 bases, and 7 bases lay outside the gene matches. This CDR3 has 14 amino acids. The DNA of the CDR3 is TGTGCCAGCAGCCTCCGGGACAGGGACGACGAGCAGTACTTC. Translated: CASSLRDRDDEQYF.

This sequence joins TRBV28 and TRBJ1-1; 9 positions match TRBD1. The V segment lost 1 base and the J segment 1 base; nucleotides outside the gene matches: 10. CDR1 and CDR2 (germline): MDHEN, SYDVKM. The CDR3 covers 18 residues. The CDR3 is CASSLSALQGAGNTEAFF. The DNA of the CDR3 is TGTGCCAGCAGTTTATCCGCCTTACAGGGGGCGGGGAACACTGAAGCTTTCTTT.

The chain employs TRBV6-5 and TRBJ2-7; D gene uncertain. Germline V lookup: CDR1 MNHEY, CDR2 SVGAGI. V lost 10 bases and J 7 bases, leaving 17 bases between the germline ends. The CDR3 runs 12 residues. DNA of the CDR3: TGTGCCACCGGATGGGCAGATTGGGAGCAGTACTTC. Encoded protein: CATGWADWEQYF.

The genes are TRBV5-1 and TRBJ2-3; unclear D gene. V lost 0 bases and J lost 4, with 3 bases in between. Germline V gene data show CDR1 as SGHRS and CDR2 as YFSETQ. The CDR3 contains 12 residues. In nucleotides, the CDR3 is TGCGCCAGCAGCTTGGCGGCAGATACGCAGTATTTT. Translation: CASSLAADTQYF.

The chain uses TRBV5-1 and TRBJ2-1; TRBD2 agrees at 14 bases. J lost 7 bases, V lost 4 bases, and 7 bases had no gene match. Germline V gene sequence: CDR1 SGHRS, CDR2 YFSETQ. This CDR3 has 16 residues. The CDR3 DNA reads TGCGCCAGCAGCACAGGGGGACTAGCGGGAGTAAATGAGCAGTTCTTC. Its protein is CASSTGGLAGVNEQFF. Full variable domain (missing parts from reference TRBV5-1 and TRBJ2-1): KAGVTQTPRYLIKTRGQQVTLSCSPISGHRSVSWYQQTPGQGLQFLFEYFSETQRNKGNFPGRFSGRQFSNSRSEMNVSTLELGDSALYLCASSTGGLAGVNEQFFGPGTRLTVL.

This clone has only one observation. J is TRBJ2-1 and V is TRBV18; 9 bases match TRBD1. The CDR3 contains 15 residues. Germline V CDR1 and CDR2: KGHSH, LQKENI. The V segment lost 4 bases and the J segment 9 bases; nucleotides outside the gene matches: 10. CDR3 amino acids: CASSLWTGDSGEQFF. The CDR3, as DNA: TGTGCCAGCTCACTTTGGACAGGGGATTCCGGTGAGCAGTTCTTC. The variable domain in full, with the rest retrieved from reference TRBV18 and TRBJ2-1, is NAGVMQNPRHLVRRRGQEARLRCSPMKGHSHVYWYRQLPEEGLKFMVYLQKENIIDESGMPKERFSAEFPKEGPSILRIQQVVRGDSAAYFCASSLWTGDSGEQFFGPGTRLTVL.

CDR3 sequence: CASSLGAGMNTEAFF. CDR3 in DNA: TGTGCCAGCAGCTTAGGGGCCGGGATGAACACTGAAGCTTTCTTT. J is TRBJ1-1 and V is TRBV7-2; no definite D call. Trimming removed 1 base from V and 0 bases from J, with 9 bases in between. The CDR3 totals 15 residues. Looked up from germline, CDR1 is SGHTA and CDR2 is FQGNSA.

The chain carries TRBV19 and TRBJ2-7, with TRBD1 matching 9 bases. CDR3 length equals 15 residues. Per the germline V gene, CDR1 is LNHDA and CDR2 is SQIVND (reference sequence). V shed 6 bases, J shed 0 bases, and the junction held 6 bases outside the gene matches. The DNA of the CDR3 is TGTGCCAGTAGCCTTTCGACAGGGGGCTCCTACGAGCAGTACTTC. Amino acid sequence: CASSLSTGGSYEQYF.

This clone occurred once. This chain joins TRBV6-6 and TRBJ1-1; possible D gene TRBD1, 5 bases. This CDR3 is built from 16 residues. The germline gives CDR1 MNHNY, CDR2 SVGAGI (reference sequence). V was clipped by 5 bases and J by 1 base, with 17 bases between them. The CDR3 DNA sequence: TGTGCCAGCAGTAATCTCCACCCTACAGGGAACACTGAAGCTTTCTTT. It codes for CASSNLHPTGNTEAFF.

The CDR3 nucleotides are TGCGCCAGCAGTCCGGGAAGGGGGCTGGATAACGAGCAGTACTTC. It specifies CASSPGRGLDNEQYF. This sequence joins TRBV5-1 and TRBJ2-7; 7 bases line up with TRBD1. Germline assignment: CDR1 SGHRS and CDR2 YFSETQ. CDR3 length: 15 amino acids. V gave up 5 bases and J gave up 5 bases; unmatched junction bases: 13.

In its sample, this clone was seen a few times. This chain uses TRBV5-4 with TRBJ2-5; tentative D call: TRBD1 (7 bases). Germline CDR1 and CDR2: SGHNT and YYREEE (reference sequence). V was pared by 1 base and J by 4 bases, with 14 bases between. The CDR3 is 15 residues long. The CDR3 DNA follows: TGTGCCAGCAGCTTGAGGGGGCAGGGGGGAGAGACCCAGTACTTC. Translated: CASSLRGQGGETQYF.

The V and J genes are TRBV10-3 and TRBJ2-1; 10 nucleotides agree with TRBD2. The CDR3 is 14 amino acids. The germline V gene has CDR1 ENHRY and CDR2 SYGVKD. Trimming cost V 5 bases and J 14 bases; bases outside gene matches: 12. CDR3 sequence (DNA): TGTGCCATCAGTCAACTAGCGGGATTCGGTCGAAAGTTCTTC. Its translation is CAISQLAGFGRKFF.

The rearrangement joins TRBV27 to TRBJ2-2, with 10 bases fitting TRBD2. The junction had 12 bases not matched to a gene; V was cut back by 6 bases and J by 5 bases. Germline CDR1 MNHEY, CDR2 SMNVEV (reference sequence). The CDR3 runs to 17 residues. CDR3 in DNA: TGTGCCAGCAGCCTTCTTAGCGGGAGGTTTGGTACCGGGGAGCTGTTTTTT. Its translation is CASSLLSGRFGTGELFF.

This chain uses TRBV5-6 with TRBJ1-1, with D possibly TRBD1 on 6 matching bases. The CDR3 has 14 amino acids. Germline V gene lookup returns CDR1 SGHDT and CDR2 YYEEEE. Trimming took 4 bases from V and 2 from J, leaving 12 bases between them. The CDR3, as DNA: TGTGCCAGCAGCGCCGGGACACCTAACACTGAAGCTTTCTTT. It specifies CASSAGTPNTEAFF.

In nucleotides, the CDR3 is TGTGCCTGGAGTGCCCGCGGTGGCAGGGGTTGGGAGCAGTACTTC. Translated: CAWSARGGRGWEQYF. This rearrangement joins TRBV30 to TRBJ2-7, with a weak D call TRBD1 (6 bases). The CDR3 extends over 15 amino acids. Deletions cut 1 base from V and 7 bases from J, with 20 bases between. Per germline, CDR1 GTSNPN and CDR2 SVGIG (reference sequence).

The chain's CDR3 is CASSPDTVYGYTF. CDR3 nucleotides: TGTGCCAGCAGCCCGGACACGGTCTATGGCTACACCTTC. This sequence joins TRBV5-6 and TRBJ1-2; TRBD1 is a possible D gene (5 bases). The CDR3 contains 13 residues. In germline, CDR1 is SGHDT, CDR2 YYEEEE. The V end lost 4 bases, the J end lost 4 bases, and 11 bases lay between the germline ends. The full variable domain, its missing parts supplied by reference TRBV5-6 and TRBJ1-2, is DAGVTQSPTHLIKTRGQQVTLRCSPKSGHDTVSWYQQALGQGPQFIFQYYEEEERQRGNFPDRFSGHQFPNYSSELNVNALLLGDSALYLCASSPDTVYGYTFGSGTRLTVV.